The entry below gives a single T cell receptor (beta chain) sequence along with its context. Which antigen it targets is not known. No much larger clone exists at a distance of one base, and base qualities are not known. The source of the sample is a study of cytomegalovirus exposure and HLA in healthy donors (dated by TCRdb to 2016 to 2017). With regard to the full study: In an earlier analysis of under 750 of the donors, less than 350 Gb of sequence data and 90 million to 120 million unique TCR beta sequences from approximately 180 million T cells were reported. Roughly 290 gigabases of sequencing data and 70 million to 95 million unique TCR sequences made up an early release that covered around 640 HLA-typed donors. Among the roughly 430 genotyped donors, approximately 77% belonged to the genetic ancestry cluster associated with self-reported Caucasian donors. The study aimed to test whether cataloging public T cell receptors could reveal signatures of past pathogen exposure. The T cell repertoires of roughly 660 subjects were profiled by immunosequencing and related to cytomegalovirus serostatus. A separate validation cohort of roughly 110 different subjects was used in addition to the roughly 720-subject first cohort. To predict cytomegalovirus infection status, the study combined high-throughput TCR immunosequencing, statistical association of individual TCRs with disease status, and machine learning. A later analysis re-examined previously published TCR beta repertoires from about 700 donors and added high-resolution HLA genotyping to investigate patterns of TCR occurrence. The later analysis used no new phenotypic data to find candidate immune exposures, relying instead on TCR beta sequences and their occurrence across donors. An earlier analysis of more than 450 of the donors used high-throughput TCR beta sequencing to judge whether each TCR beta V gene segment behaved as functional or pseudogenic. Donor age, sex, ethnicity and CMV serostatus were compiled alongside the repertoire data. A later genetic analysis used genome-wide SNP genotypes for about 65% of the 666 donors, treating that subset as a discovery cohort. Every repertoire in the discovery cohort had been generated on one and the same sequencing platform. Both class I and class II loci were covered by HLA typing, at four-digit resolution. The number of donors typed differed by locus, with about 620-630 for A, B, C, DRB1 and DQB1, more than 500 for DQA1, approximately 570 for DPA1, and some 450 for DPB1. Because of strong linkage in the cohort, roughly five DR-DQ haplotypes were treated as single units for association and clustering. Among some 400 genotyped donors of the cohort, an average of approximately 200,000 unique TCR beta nucleotide sequences was sequenced per donor, of which about 20% were non-productive.

Results and caveats for the whole study, not just this receptor: A further reported finding was that TCR beta sequences accurately predicted the HLA-A and HLA-B alleles for most subjects in the first cohort. V-gene and J-gene trimming of TCR beta chains was associated with a missense DCLRE1C variant in a later genetic analysis, and the association was replicated in an independent cohort. In both the original and validation cohorts, the classifier was reported to diagnose cytomegalovirus status with high specificity and sensitivity. In vitro tests confirmed that a few of the cytomegalovirus-associated TCR beta chains recognize cytomegalovirus antigens. A later analysis found that TCR association rates varied across HLA loci, with DRB1 alleles showing the most associated TCRs and HLA-C alleles the fewest. The authors suggested that the approach could potentially be generalized to other disease states and immunological phenotypes. CMV serostatus was the only immune exposure information available for the cohort. Linkage disequilibrium might explain the correlated functional status among segregating V segments, but an unknown experimental factor could not be ruled out. At a false discovery rate of 0.05, a later analysis linked around 15,000 TCR beta sequences to specific HLA alleles. In a later genetic analysis, fewer N-insertions in productive TCRs were reported among donors in an Asian-associated ancestry cluster than the roughly 640-donor mean. Because HLA typing was missing for some donors at each locus, association tests included only the typed subset. Compared with equally common non-associated chains, HLA-associated TCR beta chains in a later analysis were more clonally expanded and had lower generation probabilities. Some IMGT-functional V segments, including TRBV6-2 and TRBV6-3, could not be distinguished by the 87-base-pair reads and were therefore excluded. Strong co-occurrence of HLA alleles, especially DR and DQ, made assigning TCR associations to individual alleles difficult. A cluster of highly shared sequence variants was judged likely to be a technical artifact of the sequencing pipeline. This cohort had only TCR beta chains sequenced, and the lack of alpha or paired-chain data limited which features could be detected. Most CMV-associated TCR beta chains appeared to be HLA-restricted in a later analysis, and the HLA associations seemed to be driven largely by CMV exposure. In an earlier analysis of approximately 600 of the donors, most TCR beta V segments were observed in productive rearrangements about 90% or about 30% of the time, broadly matching IMGT annotations. A later analysis reported that several top co-occurrence clusters appeared linked to parvovirus B19, influenza, CMV and Epstein-Barr virus. Sequencing depth was assumed to be roughly uniform across donors in the presence/absence analyses, though that assumption may not hold. In the study, approximately 160 TCR beta chains were listed as associated with cytomegalovirus. While some public TCRs were present in many individuals, most TCR sequences turned up only very rarely across donors. Because counts were too low, some 17 rarely observed V segments, including chromosome 9 orphons, were excluded from the earlier analysis of 587 of the donors.

In total, around 600 healthy bone marrow donors made up the cohort. At the time of sampling, every cohort member was nominally healthy, though immune exposures that went unrecorded were likely present. The donor was CMV seronegative and belonged to the group of over 300 seronegative cohort members. Each donor provided a peripheral blood sample, and peripheral blood mononuclear cells were used for TCR beta sequencing. The Qiagen DNeasy Blood Extraction Kit was used to extract genomic DNA from the blood cell samples. Based on the germline V gene, the CDR1 and CDR2 sequences are SNHLY and FYNNEI. From the cysteine through the phenylalanine, the CDR3 covers 15 amino acids. Of all the DNA, just the CDR3 is kept, 45 bases in frame from base 1. V gives up 3 bases and J gives up 5 bases, and the segment between their germline ends measures 14 bases. Library preparation used the immunoSEQ multiplex PCR assay. For the multiplex PCR, a mixture combining 60 forward primers for TCR Vbeta segments and 13 reverse primers for TCR Jbeta segments was used. Amplification of the CDR3 region of rearranged TCR beta genes was performed with a multiplex PCR assay on genomic DNA. The Illumina HiSeq System was used to sequence the amplified TCR beta libraries as 87-base-pair reads. The authors' analysis ran thus. In a later analysis, tens of millions of unique TCR beta chains were counted across the roughly 610 repertoires, and roughly 9.9 million of these chains were shared by at least two donors. To remove PCR and sequencing errors, raw reads were error-corrected and collapsed into unique sequences using a nearest-neighbor algorithm that merged closely related sequences. V, D and J gene segments were assigned by aligning CDR3 sequences to IMGT reference sequences. For a sequence to be retained, a match of at least six nucleotides was required to both a V gene segment and a J gene segment. Rearrangements were classified as productive when the CDR3 lacked stop codons and remained in frame with V and J, and all other rearrangements were classified as non-productive. CDR3 was defined by IMGT convention, running from the second conserved V-encoded cysteine to the conserved J-encoded phenylalanine. Sequences without an unambiguous match to a single V gene segment were excluded from the earlier analysis of a few hundred of the donors. An earlier analysis of 500 to 700 of the donors classified V segments as functional when productive rearrangements were above 56.7% and as segregating when the standard deviation between donors was above 5%. A statistical classification framework was built for diagnosing cytomegalovirus status from the catalog of TCR beta chain sequences. In a later analysis, TCR nucleotide sequences were compared against IMGT/GENE-DB human TR gene sequences so that V and J genes could be assigned. In a later analysis, CDR3 sequences and most-parsimonious VDJ recombination scenarios were assigned using the TCRdist pipeline. A later analysis defined each TCR beta chain by its CDR3 amino acid sequence plus V-gene family, and excluded reads lacking a unique V-gene family. As a way to deal with suspected cross-contamination and a sequencing artifact, a later analysis dropped under 600 nucleotide sequences that were highly shared and had low generation probability. In a later analysis, a clonal expansion index was calculated for each public chain from normalized within-repertoire ranks of inferred template counts. In a later analysis, generation probabilities were computed with a VDJ recombination model fitted to out-of-frame rearrangements, and the resulting probabilities were checked against IGoR. Hypergeometric tests were used in a later analysis to score TCR-TCR, TCR-HLA and TCR-CMV co-occurrence, with a repertoire-size bias correction applied to the TCR pairs. False discovery rates were estimated in a later analysis by permuting HLA or CMV assignments 20 times. In a later analysis, co-occurring TCRs were grouped using DBSCAN, with TCRdist sequence similarity added in when clustering inside HLA-allele-positive subsets. For co-occurrence clustering, repertoires with fewer than 30,000 or more than 120,000 public chains were excluded, along with four to six repertoires with anomalous nucleotide sharing. As stored in TCRdb, this immuneACCESS dataset retains in-frame rearrangements with V and J assigned. A fraction of the clones does not appear; measured against another copy, unresolved V genes explain less than half of the discrepancy, and the remainder lacks a known reason. Clone size and V and J calls were adopted from that table, with D and trimming inferred from the DNA. In this sample the table shows fewer than 350,000 clones, roughly 90% of which occur a single time. Roughly 2% of the sample goes to the ten largest clones.

Material: PBMCs. The rearrangement combines TRBV2 with TRBJ2-4, and possibly TRBD2, on 7 matching bases. The receptor was derived from a woman between 18 and 29 years old in good health and CMV-seronegative. CDR3 region: CASSEEGGGQNIQYF. The nucleotide sequence reads TGTGCCAGCAGTGAGGAGGGGGGGGGCCAAAACATTCAGTACTTC.